This passage covers 2 T cell receptor beta chains from one sample sequenced in a study of breast tumors, draining lymph nodes, adjacent tissues. TCRdb recomputed calls from the multiplex PCR reads with MiXCR, one row per CDR3 protein. The table lists about 180,000 distinct CDR3 sequences, around a third of them singletons. Breast cancer patients provided tissue from their axillary draining lymph nodes. What was sequenced was axillary lymph node tissue. These TCRs come from a female donor with breast cancer. Some clones in this sample may be carry-over from other donors' samples.

This clonotype was detected ten times or more. The chain is built from TRBV4-1 and TRBJ2-5; D uncertain. Deletions cut 0 bases from V and 7 bases from J, with 6 bases between. Germline V gene sequence: CDR1 MGHRA, CDR2 YSYEKL. The CDR3 has 12 amino acids. The chain's CDR3 is CASSQDERTQYF. The DNA for the CDR3 is TGCGCCAGCAGCCAAGATGAGAGGACCCAGTACTTC.

On this clonotype: This CDR3 fails to terminate in the conserved phenylalanine or tryptophan, so it likely reflects a read error. The rearrangement uses TRBV6-5 and TRBJ1-1; 7 bases are shared with TRBD1. Trimming cost V 6 bases and J 9 bases; bases outside gene matches: 13. The CDR3 length is 14 residues. CDR1 MNHEY and CDR2 SVGAGI come from the germline V gene. CDR3 sequence (DNA): TGTGCCAGCAGACCCGGGACAGCGCTTAATCAAGCTTTCTCT. It translates to CASRPGTALNQAFS.